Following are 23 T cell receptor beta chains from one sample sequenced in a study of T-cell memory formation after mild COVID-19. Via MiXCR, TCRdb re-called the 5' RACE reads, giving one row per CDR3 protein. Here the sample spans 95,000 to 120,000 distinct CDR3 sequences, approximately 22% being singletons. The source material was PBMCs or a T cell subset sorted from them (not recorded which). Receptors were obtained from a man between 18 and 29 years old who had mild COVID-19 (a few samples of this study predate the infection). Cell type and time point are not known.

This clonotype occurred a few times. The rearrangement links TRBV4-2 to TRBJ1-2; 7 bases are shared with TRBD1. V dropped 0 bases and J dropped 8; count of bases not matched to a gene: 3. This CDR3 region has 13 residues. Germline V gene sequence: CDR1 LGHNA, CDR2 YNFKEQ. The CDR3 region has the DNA TGTGCCAGCAGCCAAGACACAGGGGACGGCTACACCTTC. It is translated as CASSQDTGDGYTF.

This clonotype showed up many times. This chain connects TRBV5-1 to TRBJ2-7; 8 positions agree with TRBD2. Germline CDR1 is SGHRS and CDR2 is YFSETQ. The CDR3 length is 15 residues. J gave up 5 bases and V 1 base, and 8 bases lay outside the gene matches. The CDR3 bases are TGCGCCAGCAGCTTGTCAGAGACTAGCGTCAACGAGCAGTACTTC. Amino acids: CASSLSETSVNEQYF.

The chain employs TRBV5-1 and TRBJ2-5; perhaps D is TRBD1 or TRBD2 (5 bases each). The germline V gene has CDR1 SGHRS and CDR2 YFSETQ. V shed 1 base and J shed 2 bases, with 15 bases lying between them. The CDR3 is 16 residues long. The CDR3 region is CASSLWTRGIQETQYF. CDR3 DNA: TGCGCCAGCAGCTTGTGGACTCGGGGCATACAAGAGACCCAGTACTTC.

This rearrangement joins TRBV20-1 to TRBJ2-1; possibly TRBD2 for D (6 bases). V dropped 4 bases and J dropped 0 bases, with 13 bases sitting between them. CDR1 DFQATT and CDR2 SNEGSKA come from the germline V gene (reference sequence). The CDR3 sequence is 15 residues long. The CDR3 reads CSAIPGTYSYNEQFF. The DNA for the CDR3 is TGCAGTGCTATTCCCGGGACTTACTCCTACAATGAGCAGTTCTTC.

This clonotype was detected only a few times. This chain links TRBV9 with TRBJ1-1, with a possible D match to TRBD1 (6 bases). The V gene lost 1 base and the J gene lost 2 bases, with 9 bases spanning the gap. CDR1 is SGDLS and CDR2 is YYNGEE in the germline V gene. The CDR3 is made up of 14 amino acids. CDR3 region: CASSVTGLNTEAFF. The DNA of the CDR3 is TGTGCCAGCAGCGTAACAGGGCTAAACACTGAAGCTTTCTTT.

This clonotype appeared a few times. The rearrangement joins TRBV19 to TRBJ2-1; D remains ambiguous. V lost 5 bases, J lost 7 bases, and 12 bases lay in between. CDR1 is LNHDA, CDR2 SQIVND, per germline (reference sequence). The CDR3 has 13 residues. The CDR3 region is CASSSGNVNEQFF. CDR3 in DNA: TGTGCCAGTAGTTCTGGTAACGTAAATGAGCAGTTCTTC.

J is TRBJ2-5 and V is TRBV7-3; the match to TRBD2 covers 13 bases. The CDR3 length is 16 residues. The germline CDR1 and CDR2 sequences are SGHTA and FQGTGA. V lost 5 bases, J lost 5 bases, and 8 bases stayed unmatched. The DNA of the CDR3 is TGTGCCAGCAGCCCCGGACTAGCGGGGGCGGGGGAGACCCAGTACTTC. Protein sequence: CASSPGLAGAGETQYF.

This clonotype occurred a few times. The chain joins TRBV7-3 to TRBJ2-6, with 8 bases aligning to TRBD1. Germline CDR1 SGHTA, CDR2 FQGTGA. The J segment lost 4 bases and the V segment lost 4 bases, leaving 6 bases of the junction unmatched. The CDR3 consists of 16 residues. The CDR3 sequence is CASSSGTGSGANVLTF. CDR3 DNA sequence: TGTGCCAGCAGCTCCGGGACAGGCTCGGGGGCCAACGTCCTGACTTTC.

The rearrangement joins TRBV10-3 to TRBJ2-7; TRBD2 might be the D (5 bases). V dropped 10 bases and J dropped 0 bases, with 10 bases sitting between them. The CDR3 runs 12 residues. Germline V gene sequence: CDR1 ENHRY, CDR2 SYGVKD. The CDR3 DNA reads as TGTGCCACCGCGGCGGGCTCCTACGAGCAGTACTTC. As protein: CATAAGSYEQYF.

The CDR3 spells CASSLTWTIGANVLTF. The DNA of the CDR3 is TGTGCCAGCAGTTTGACATGGACAATTGGGGCCAACGTCCTGACTTTC. The rearrangement links TRBV6-5 to TRBJ2-6; weak D call: TRBD1 (5 bases). In germline, CDR1 is MNHEY, CDR2 SVGAGI. The CDR3 consists of 16 residues. V was cut by 4 bases and J by 3 bases, with 13 bases left in between.

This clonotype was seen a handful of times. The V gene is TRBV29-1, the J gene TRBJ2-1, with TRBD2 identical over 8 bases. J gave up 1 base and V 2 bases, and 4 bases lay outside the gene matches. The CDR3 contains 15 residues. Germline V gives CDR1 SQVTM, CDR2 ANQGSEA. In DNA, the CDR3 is TGCAGCGTTGAATTTGTAGCGGGGTCCTACAATGAGCAGTTCTTC. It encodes CSVEFVAGSYNEQFF.

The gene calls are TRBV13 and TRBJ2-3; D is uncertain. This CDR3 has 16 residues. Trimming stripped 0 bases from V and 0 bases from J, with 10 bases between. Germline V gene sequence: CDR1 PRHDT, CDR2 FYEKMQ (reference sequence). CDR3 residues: CASSLGVGRSTDTQYF. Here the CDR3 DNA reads TGTGCCAGCAGCTTAGGAGTCGGTAGGAGCACAGATACGCAGTATTTT.

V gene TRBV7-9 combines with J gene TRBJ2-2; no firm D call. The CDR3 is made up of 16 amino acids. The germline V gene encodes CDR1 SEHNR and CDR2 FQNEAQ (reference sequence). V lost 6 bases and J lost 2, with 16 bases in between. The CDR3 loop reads CASSEDRGINTGELFF. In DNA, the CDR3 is TGTGCCAGCAGTGAGGACCGCGGTATTAACACCGGGGAGCTGTTTTTT.

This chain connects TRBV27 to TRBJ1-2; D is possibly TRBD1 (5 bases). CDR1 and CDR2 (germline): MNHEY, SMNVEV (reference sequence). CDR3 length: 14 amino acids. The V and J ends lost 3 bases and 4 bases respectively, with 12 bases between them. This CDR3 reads CASSLGQTFYGYTF. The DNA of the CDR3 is TGTGCCAGCAGTTTGGGGCAGACTTTCTATGGCTACACCTTC.

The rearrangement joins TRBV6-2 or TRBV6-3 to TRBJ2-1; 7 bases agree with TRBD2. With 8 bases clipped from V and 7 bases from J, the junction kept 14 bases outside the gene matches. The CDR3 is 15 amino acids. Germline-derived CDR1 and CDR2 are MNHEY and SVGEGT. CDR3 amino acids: CASGFTGGRENEQFF. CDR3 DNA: TGTGCCAGCGGATTCACGGGGGGAAGGGAAAATGAGCAGTTCTTC.

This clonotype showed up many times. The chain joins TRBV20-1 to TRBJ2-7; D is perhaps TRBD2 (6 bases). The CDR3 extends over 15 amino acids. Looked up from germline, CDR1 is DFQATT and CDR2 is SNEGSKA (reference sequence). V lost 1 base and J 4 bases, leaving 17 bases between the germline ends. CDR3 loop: CSARVSGGERYEQYV. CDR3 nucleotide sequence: TGCAGTGCTAGAGTGTCCGGGGGAGAGCGATACGAGCAGTACGTC.

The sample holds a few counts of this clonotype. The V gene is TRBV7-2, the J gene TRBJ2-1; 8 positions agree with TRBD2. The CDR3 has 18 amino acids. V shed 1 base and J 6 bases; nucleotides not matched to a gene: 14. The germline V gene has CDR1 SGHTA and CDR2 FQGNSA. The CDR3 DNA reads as TGTGCCAGCAGCTTAGACCCACAACTAGCGGTATATGTCAATGAGCAGTTCTTC. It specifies CASSLDPQLAVYVNEQFF.

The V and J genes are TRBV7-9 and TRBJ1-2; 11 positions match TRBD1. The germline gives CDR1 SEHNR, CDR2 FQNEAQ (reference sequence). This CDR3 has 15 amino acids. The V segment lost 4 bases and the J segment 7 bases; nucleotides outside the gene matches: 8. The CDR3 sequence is CASSYLSDRGLGYTF. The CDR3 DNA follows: TGTGCCAGCAGCTACCTTTCGGACAGGGGGCTTGGCTACACCTTC.

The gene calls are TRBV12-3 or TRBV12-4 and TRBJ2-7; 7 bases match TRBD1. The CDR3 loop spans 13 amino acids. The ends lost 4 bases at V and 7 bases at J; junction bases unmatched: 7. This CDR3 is CASSSHPDREQYF. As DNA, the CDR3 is TGTGCCAGCAGTTCTCATCCGGACAGGGAGCAGTACTTC.

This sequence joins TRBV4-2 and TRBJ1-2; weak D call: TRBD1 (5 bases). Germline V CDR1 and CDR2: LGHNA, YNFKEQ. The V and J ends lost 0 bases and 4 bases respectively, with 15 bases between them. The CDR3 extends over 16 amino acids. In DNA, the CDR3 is TGTGCCAGCAGCCAAGATGAAAGGGGAGGAGGCTATGGCTACACCTTC. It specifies CASSQDERGGGYGYTF.

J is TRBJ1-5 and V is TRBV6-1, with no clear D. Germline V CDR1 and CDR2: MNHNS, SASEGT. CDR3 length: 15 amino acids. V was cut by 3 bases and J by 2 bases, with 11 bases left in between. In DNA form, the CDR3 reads TGTGCCAGCAGTGATTGGAGTTGGGGCAATCAGCCCCAGCATTTT. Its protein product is CASSDWSWGNQPQHF.

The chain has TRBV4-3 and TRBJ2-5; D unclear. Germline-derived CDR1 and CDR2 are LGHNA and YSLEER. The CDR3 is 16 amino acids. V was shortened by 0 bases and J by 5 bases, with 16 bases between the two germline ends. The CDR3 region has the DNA TGCGCCAGCAGCCAAGATTTTGGGGTGCGGCTTGAGACCCAGTACTTC. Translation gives CASSQDFGVRLETQYF.

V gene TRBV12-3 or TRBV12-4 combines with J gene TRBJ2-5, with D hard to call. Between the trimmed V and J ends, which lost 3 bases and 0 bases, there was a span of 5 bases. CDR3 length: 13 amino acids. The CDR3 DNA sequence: TGTGCCAGCAGTTTCCGGGACCAAGAGACCCAGTACTTC. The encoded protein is CASSFRDQETQYF.